This T cell receptor beta chain was identified in a study of blood T cell repertoires in COVID-19. Whole-study context: COVID-19 samples from acute and convalescent phases originated in the United States, Italy and Spain. In each case, the material was cDNA or gDNA derived from T cells, B-cell-depleted T cells, or PBMCs.

Original processing methods: Estimation of nucleated cell counts relied on the amplification of reference gene primers. TCRdb's table, derived via immunoSEQ multiplex PCR, lists solely in-frame clones and lacks some. V and J calls and clone size are copied from that table; D and trimming were computed from the DNA. Of roughly 200,000 clones listed, around nine tenths are singletons. Deletions cut 5 bases from V and 2 bases from J, with 15 bases between. CDR3 length: 14 residues. Per germline, CDR1 SQVTM and CDR2 ANQGSEA. Sequenced sample: peripheral blood. The chain combines TRBV29-1 with TRBJ2-5; D gene unclear. The receptor was isolated from a young woman who had recovered from COVID-19. The CDR3 DNA reads as TGCAGCGTTCTCCCAATGACAAATCAAGAGACCCAGTACTTC. It yields the protein CSVLPMTNQETQYF.